A single sample is the source of the 20 T cell receptor beta chains below, sequenced in a study of radiotherapy plus CTLA-4 blockade in lung cancer (dated by TCRdb to between 2017 and 2018). Libraries were prepared through the immunoSEQ multiplex PCR assay. TCRdb obtained this table from immuneACCESS and retained in-frame rearrangements with V and J assigned. These tables miss some clones; where compared with another copy, unresolved V genes account for less than half of the shortfall, and the remainder is unexplained. The sample table contains 40,000 to 50,000 clones; only one count was recorded for approximately 78% of them. Approximately 3.3% of the sample goes to the ten largest clones. The sequenced sample was peripheral blood, obtained from a patient treated with radiotherapy plus ipilimumab. All receptors derive from a human donor with non-small cell lung cancer who had stable disease on radiotherapy plus ipilimumab.

The chain recombines TRBV18 with TRBJ2-3; D not certain. This CDR3 is built from 13 residues. Germline assignment: CDR1 KGHSH and CDR2 LQKENI. V shed 1 base and J shed 3 bases, with 5 bases lying between them. The CDR3: CASSPLRTDTQYF. In DNA form, the CDR3 reads TGTGCCAGCTCACCACTGCGGACAGATACGCAGTATTTT.

This clone was seen only a few times. The CDR3 DNA follows: TGTGCCAGCAGTTCCCAGTTGACTAGCGGGAGAATGTCATCCTACGAGCAGTACTTC. This sequence encodes CASSSQLTSGRMSSYEQYF. This chain links TRBV27 with TRBJ2-7; 12 bases agree with TRBD2. J lost 1 base, V lost 4 bases, and 14 bases had no gene match. The germline CDR1 and CDR2 sequences are MNHEY and SMNVEV (reference sequence). The CDR3 totals 19 residues.

This CDR3 is CASSLQGRETQYF. Here the CDR3 DNA reads TGTGCCAGCAGTTTACAGGGCAGGGAGACCCAGTACTTC. The chain combines TRBV28 with TRBJ2-5; a possible D gene is TRBD1 (5 bases). The CDR3 sequence is 13 residues long. Germline V gene data show CDR1 as MDHEN and CDR2 as SYDVKM. Trimming cost V 2 bases and J 5 bases, with 9 bases left between them. Combining the CDR3 with reference TRBV28 and TRBJ2-5 gives the whole variable domain DVKVTQSSRYLVKRTGEKVFLECVQDMDHENMFWYRQDPGLGLRLIYFSYDVKMKEKGDIPEGYSVSREKKERFSLILESASTNQTSMYLCASSLQGRETQYFGPGTRLLVL.

This clone was seen once. The chain joins TRBV6-5 to TRBJ2-7; TRBD1 is a possible D gene (5 bases). Per the germline V gene, CDR1 is MNHEY and CDR2 is SVGAGI. This CDR3 comprises 14 residues. V lost 5 bases and J 2 bases, leaving 13 bases between the germline ends. CDR3 protein: CASSTWTSPYEQYF. The CDR3, as DNA: TGTGCCAGCAGTACCTGGACATCTCCCTACGAGCAGTACTTC.

This sequence joins TRBV19 and TRBJ2-1; the match to TRBD2 covers 8 bases. The CDR3 totals 15 residues. Germline CDR1 LNHDA, CDR2 SQIVND (reference sequence). The V segment lost 3 bases and the J segment 8 bases; nucleotides outside the gene matches: 9. As DNA, the CDR3 is TGTGCCAGTAGTATCAAGAGCGGGAGTTGGGATGAGCAGTTCTTC. Its translation is CASSIKSGSWDEQFF.

This sequence joins TRBV6-1 and TRBJ1-2; 7 nucleotides match TRBD1. The junction had 2 bases not matched to a gene; V was cut back by 8 bases and J by 5 bases. The length of the CDR3 is 11 residues. Germline V CDR1 and CDR2: MNHNS, SASEGT. The CDR3 DNA is TGTGCCAGCGGGGACAGATATGGCTACACCTTC. Its translation: CASGDRYGYTF.

The rearrangement links TRBV4-3 to TRBJ1-4; perhaps TRBD1 as D (5 bases). Trimming cost V 0 bases and J 3 bases, with 11 bases left between them. The CDR3 is 16 residues long. Germline V gene data show CDR1 as LGHNA and CDR2 as YSLEER. DNA for the CDR3: TGCGCCAGCAGCCAAGATTGGCAGGGTGCTAATGAAAAACTGTTTTTT. Encoded protein: CASSQDWQGANEKLFF.

The rearrangement joins TRBV11-2 to TRBJ1-4; unclear D gene. This CDR3 spans 14 amino acids. Germline assignment: CDR1 SGHAT and CDR2 FQNNGV. The V and J ends lost 5 bases and 8 bases respectively, with 15 bases between them. The CDR3 here is CASSIGPSREKLFF. The DNA of the CDR3 is TGTGCCAGCAGCATAGGCCCCTCGAGGGAAAAACTGTTTTTT.

The chain links TRBV27 to TRBJ1-5, with TRBD1 matching 9 bases. In germline, CDR1 is MNHEY, CDR2 SMNVEV (reference sequence). This CDR3 region has 15 residues. After removal of 8 bases from V and 3 bases from J, the junction contained 8 bases not matched to a gene. The CDR3 reads CASRGQGLANQPQHF. CDR3 coding DNA: TGTGCCAGCCGGGGACAGGGCTTGGCCAATCAGCCCCAGCATTTT.

This clone has just a few counts. V and J are TRBV6-5 and TRBJ1-4; D is unresolved. The germline V gene encodes CDR1 MNHEY and CDR2 SVGAGI. The CDR3 length is 13 residues. V lost 6 bases to trimming and J lost 8 bases, with 13 bases between them. This chain's CDR3 is CASRLSVAEKLFF. CDR3 DNA sequence: TGTGCCAGCAGGTTATCGGTCGCCGAAAAACTGTTTTTT.

The rearrangement joins TRBV2 to TRBJ2-7; perhaps TRBD1 as D (6 bases). CDR1 is SNHLY, CDR2 FYNNEI, per germline. V was cut by 3 bases and J by 2 bases, with 8 bases left in between. The CDR3 is 13 amino acids. The CDR3 DNA is TGTGCCAGCAGTGAGTCAGGGGCCTACGAGCAGTACTTC. Translated: CASSESGAYEQYF. Based on the CDR3 plus reference TRBV2 and TRBJ2-7, the full variable domain is EPEVTQTPSHQVTQMGQEVILRCVPISNHLYFYWYRQILGQKVEFLVSFYNNEISEKSEIFDDQFSVERPDGSNFTLKIRSTKLEDSAMYFCASSESGAYEQYFGPGTRLTVT.

The chain combines TRBV7-9 with TRBJ2-1; 9 bases match TRBD2. Germline V gene data show CDR1 as SEHNR and CDR2 as FQNEAQ (reference sequence). V gave up 8 bases and J gave up 6 bases; unmatched junction bases: 8. This CDR3 comprises 14 residues. The CDR3, as DNA: TGTGCCAGCCTCGGGGCTAGCGGGATCAATGAGCAGTTCTTC. Its translation: CASLGASGINEQFF.

The genes are TRBV27 and TRBJ2-7; 11 bases are a match to TRBD2. V trimming: 7 bases; J trimming: 2 bases; junction bases outside the gene matches: 7. This CDR3 contains 15 residues. Germline CDR1 and CDR2: MNHEY and SMNVEV (reference sequence). The CDR3 DNA reads TGTGCCAGCATCTCTACTAGCGGGAGCGCCTACGAGCAGTACTTC. It is translated as CASISTSGSAYEQYF.

V is TRBV5-1 and J is TRBJ2-3; 8 bases line up with TRBD2. V trimming: 0 bases; J trimming: 5 bases; junction bases outside the gene matches: 5. The CDR3 has 15 residues. CDR1 and CDR2 (germline): SGHRS, YFSETQ. DNA for the CDR3: TGCGCCAGCAGCTTGGAAGCGGGAGTTGGAGATACGCAGTATTTT. Its protein is CASSLEAGVGDTQYF.

The chain links TRBV18 to TRBJ2-1, with a weak D call TRBD2 (5 bases). The length of the CDR3 is 14 residues. The germline CDR1 and CDR2 sequences are KGHSH and LQKENI. Trimming removed 3 bases at V and 9 bases at J, with 15 bases between. The CDR3 sequence is CASSPGFGGPEQFF. The DNA of the CDR3 is TGTGCCAGCTCACCGGGATTCGGCGGGCCTGAGCAGTTCTTC.

The chain employs TRBV9 and TRBJ1-2, with a possible D match to TRBD1 (5 bases). V lost 4 bases to trimming and J lost 0 bases, with 13 bases between them. This CDR3 has 15 residues. Germline V lookup: CDR1 SGDLS, CDR2 YYNGEE. The CDR3, as DNA: TGTGCCAGCAGCCGAGACAGCGGGCCTAACTATGGCTACACCTTC. It is translated as CASSRDSGPNYGYTF.

The sample holds one count of this clone. The chain links TRBV27 to TRBJ2-7; 14 positions match TRBD2. This CDR3 region has 15 residues. Per germline, CDR1 MNHEY and CDR2 SMNVEV (reference sequence). J lost 12 bases, V lost 2 bases, and 9 bases had no gene match. The CDR3 loop is CASSLVAGLAGEPYF. In DNA form, the CDR3 reads TGTGCCAGCAGTTTAGTTGCGGGACTAGCGGGAGAACCGTACTTC.

The sample holds a few counts of this clone. The chain carries TRBV6-6 and TRBJ2-7; the match to TRBD1 covers 8 bases. With V trimmed by 5 bases and J by 5 bases, 8 bases remained unmatched. CDR3 size: 14 residues. The germline gives CDR1 MNHNY, CDR2 SVGAGI (reference sequence). CDR3 DNA: TGTGCCAGCAGTCCTGGACAGGGTTTGGACGAGCAGTACTTC. Amino acid sequence: CASSPGQGLDEQYF.

A few counts support this clone. This rearrangement joins TRBV7-2 to TRBJ2-5, with 10 bases that match TRBD2. Germline V CDR1 and CDR2: SGHTA, FQGNSA. The CDR3 runs 17 residues. Trimming at V came to 3 bases and at J to 9 bases, leaving 16 bases not matched to a gene. CDR3 in amino acids: CASSFQAGGFSQGAQYF. For the CDR3, the DNA is TGTGCCAGCAGCTTTCAAGCGGGAGGGTTTTCACAAGGGGCCCAGTACTTC.

The CDR3 protein is CASSPPGQISTDTQYF. The CDR3 region has the DNA TGTGCCAGCAGCCCACCGGGACAGATCTCCACAGATACGCAGTATTTT. The chain is built from TRBV5-5 and TRBJ2-3; TRBD1 agrees at 7 bases. The trim removed 4 bases at V and 2 bases at J, leaving 10 bases unmatched. CDR1 and CDR2 from the germline V gene are SGHKS and YYEKEE (reference sequence). This CDR3 is built from 16 residues.